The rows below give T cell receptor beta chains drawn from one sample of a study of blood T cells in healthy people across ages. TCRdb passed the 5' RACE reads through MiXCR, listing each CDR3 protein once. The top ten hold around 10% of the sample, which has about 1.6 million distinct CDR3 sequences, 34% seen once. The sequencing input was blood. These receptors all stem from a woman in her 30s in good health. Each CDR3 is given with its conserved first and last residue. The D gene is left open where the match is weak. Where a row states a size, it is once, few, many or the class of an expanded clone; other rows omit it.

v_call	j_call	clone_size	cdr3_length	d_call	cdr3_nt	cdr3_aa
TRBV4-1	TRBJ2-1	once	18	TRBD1	TGCGCCAGCAGCCAAGTATGGCACGGGACAGGGACCTACAATGAGCGGTTCTTC	CASSQVWHGTGTYNERFF
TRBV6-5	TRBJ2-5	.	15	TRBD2	TGTGCCAGCAGCCCCGTTTGGAGCGGGGGTGAGACCCAGTACTTC	CASSPVWSGGETQYF
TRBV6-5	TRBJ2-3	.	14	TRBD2	TGTGCCAGCAGTTACGGCGGGGGGGTTGATACGCAGTATTTT	CASSYGGGVDTQYF
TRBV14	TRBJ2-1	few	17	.	TGTGCCAGCAGCCAAAATTGGAGCTACAACCCCCTTAGTGAGCAGTTCTTC	CASSQNWSYNPLSEQFF
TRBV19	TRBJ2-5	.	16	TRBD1	TGTGCCAGTAGTATAGGGGGACAGGCTCACCAAGAGACCCAGTACTTC	CASSIGGQAHQETQYF
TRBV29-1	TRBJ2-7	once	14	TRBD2	TGCAGCGTTGAAGTTTGGACTAGACTCCACGAGCAGTACTTC	CSVEVWTRLHEQYF
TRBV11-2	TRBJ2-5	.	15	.	TGTGCCAGCAGCTTAGCTCTCATTGGCGTGGAGACCCAGTACTTC	CASSLALIGVETQYF
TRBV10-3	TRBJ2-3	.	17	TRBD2	TGTGCCATCAGTGAGTCTAAGGGACTAGCGGGTGCCGATACGCAGTATTTT	CAISESKGLAGADTQYF
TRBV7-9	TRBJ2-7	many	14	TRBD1	TGTGCCAGCAGCTTAGAGGACAGGGTCTACGAGCAGTACTTC	CASSLEDRVYEQYF
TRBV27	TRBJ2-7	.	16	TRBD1	TGTGCCAGCAGTCCGGACAGGGTTGAGGTTAGCTACGAGCAGTACTTC	CASSPDRVEVSYEQYF
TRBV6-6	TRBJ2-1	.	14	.	TGTGCCAGCAGTTATCTAATCGAGGGTCGGGGGGCGTTCTTC	CASSYLIEGRGAFF
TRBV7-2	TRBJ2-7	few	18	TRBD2	TGTGCCAGCAGCCGAAATACATATCAGCGGGGGGGCCCGGGCGAGCAGTACTTC	CASSRNTYQRGGPGEQYF
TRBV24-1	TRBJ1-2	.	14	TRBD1	TGTGCCACCAGTGACCCGGGACAGGGGGATGGCTACACCTTC	CATSDPGQGDGYTF
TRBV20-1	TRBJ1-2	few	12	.	TGCAGTGCTAGAGATTCGGCGGGGGGCTACACCTTC	CSARDSAGGYTF
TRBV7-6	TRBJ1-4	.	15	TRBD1	TGTGCCAGCAGCCCCAGACAGGGGAACTGGGAAAAACTGTTTTTT	CASSPRQGNWEKLFF
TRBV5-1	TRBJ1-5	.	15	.	TGCGCCAGCAGCTTGGGGTCGCCTAGCAATCAGCCCCAGCATTTT	CASSLGSPSNQPQHF
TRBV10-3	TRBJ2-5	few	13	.	TGTGCCATCAGTCCGACAGAACAAGAGACCCAGTACTTC	CAISPTEQETQYF